Listed below are T cell receptor beta chains from one sample, sequenced in a study of blood T cell repertoires in COVID-19. Generated by immunoSEQ multiplex PCR, the TCRdb table keeps only in-frame clones and is missing some. The sample holds about 250,000 clones, about nine tenths seen once. Sequenced input: peripheral blood. The receptors stem from a woman in her 30s with COVID-19, enrolled during active disease. Both conserved end residues are part of each CDR3. The order of the fields is J gene, D gene, clone size, V gene, CDR3 DNA, CDR3 protein. The D gene is left open where the match is weak. Rows give clone size only sometimes, using once, few, many, or a class for an expanded clone.

j_call: TRBJ2-2; d_call: -; clone_size: -; v_call: TRBV6-5; cdr3_nt: TGTGCCAGCAGTTACTCCGCCCGGTCCGGGGAGCTGTTTTTT; cdr3_aa: CASSYSARSGELFF
j_call: TRBJ1-1; d_call: -; clone_size: once; v_call: TRBV7-8; cdr3_nt: TGTGCCAGCAGCTTAGGGGCAGGGAACGTGGGTTTCTTT; cdr3_aa: CASSLGAGNVGFF
j_call: TRBJ2-1; d_call: -; clone_size: -; v_call: TRBV24-1; cdr3_nt: TGTGCCACCAGTGACTCAGGTAGGGAGCAGTTCTTC; cdr3_aa: CATSDSGREQFF
j_call: TRBJ1-2; d_call: TRBD1; clone_size: -; v_call: TRBV10-3; cdr3_nt: TGTGCCGCAAGTAAAGACAGGGACTATGGCTACACCTTC; cdr3_aa: CAASKDRDYGYTF
j_call: TRBJ1-1; d_call: -; clone_size: few; v_call: TRBV5-5; cdr3_nt: TGTGCCAGCAGCAGGGGACTCGACACTGAAGCTTTCTTT; cdr3_aa: CASSRGLDTEAFF
j_call: TRBJ1-1; d_call: -; clone_size: -; v_call: TRBV28; cdr3_nt: TGTGCCAGCACCTCCGGGGGGCAGGGAATAGGAGCTTTCTTT; cdr3_aa: CASTSGGQGIGAFF
j_call: TRBJ1-1; d_call: TRBD1; clone_size: -; v_call: TRBV7-2; cdr3_nt: TGTGCCAGCAGCTTAAGGGGGACAGGTCTTGAAGCTTTCTTT; cdr3_aa: CASSLRGTGLEAFF
j_call: TRBJ1-2; d_call: -; clone_size: -; v_call: TRBV7-2; cdr3_nt: TGTGCCAGCAGCTATTCGACAGAAGCTCTATGGGGCTACACCTTC; cdr3_aa: CASSYSTEALWGYTF
j_call: TRBJ2-1; d_call: TRBD2; clone_size: -; v_call: TRBV19; cdr3_nt: TGTGCCAGTAGGGGGCGTAGCGGGGGCCCCCATGAGCAGTTCTTC; cdr3_aa: CASRGRSGGPHEQFF
j_call: TRBJ2-7; d_call: TRBD1; clone_size: -; v_call: TRBV7-2; cdr3_nt: TGTGCCAGCAGACTTACAGGGGATGGGGCCTACGAGCAGTACTTC; cdr3_aa: CASRLTGDGAYEQYF
j_call: TRBJ2-5; d_call: -; clone_size: -; v_call: TRBV5-1; cdr3_nt: TGCGCCAGCAGCTTGGGCACGCGGGGAGAGACCCAGTACTTC; cdr3_aa: CASSLGTRGETQYF
j_call: TRBJ2-5; d_call: TRBD2; clone_size: -; v_call: TRBV4-1; cdr3_nt: TGCGCCAGCAGCCCTCGAAGCGGGGGGGGAGAGACCCAGTACTTC; cdr3_aa: CASSPRSGGGETQYF
j_call: TRBJ1-1; d_call: -; clone_size: -; v_call: TRBV11-2; cdr3_nt: TGTGCCAGCAGCTTAGACAGTTTTACTGAAGCTTTCTTT; cdr3_aa: CASSLDSFTEAFF
j_call: TRBJ2-2; d_call: -; clone_size: -; v_call: TRBV9; cdr3_nt: TGTGCCAGCAGCGAGGCACAGGGCGAAAGCCCAAGTAACACCGGGGAGCTGTTTTTT; cdr3_aa: CASSEAQGESPSNTGELFF
j_call: TRBJ2-5; d_call: TRBD1; clone_size: -; v_call: TRBV3-1/TRBV3-2; cdr3_nt: TGTGCCAGCAGCCAGGTCACCGGGACAGGGGGTCAAGAGACCCAGTACTTC; cdr3_aa: CASSQVTGTGGQETQYF
j_call: TRBJ1-2; d_call: TRBD1; clone_size: -; v_call: TRBV25-1; cdr3_nt: TGTGCCAGCAGGGGACAGGGTAGCTATGGCTACACCTTC; cdr3_aa: CASRGQGSYGYTF
j_call: TRBJ1-1; d_call: -; clone_size: -; v_call: TRBV25-1; cdr3_nt: TGTGCCAGCTTTGGAGGGAGGTTCACTGAAGCTTTCTTT; cdr3_aa: CASFGGRFTEAFF
j_call: TRBJ2-5; d_call: -; clone_size: -; v_call: TRBV10-2; cdr3_nt: TGCGCCAGCAGTGAGTCTCAGGGTGCTCAAGAGACCCAGTACTTC; cdr3_aa: CASSESQGAQETQYF
j_call: TRBJ1-5; d_call: -; clone_size: -; v_call: TRBV7-8; cdr3_nt: TGTGCCAGCAGCAGCCCCGGCCCGGGGGGACCGTTTAATCAGCCCCAGCATTTT; cdr3_aa: CASSSPGPGGPFNQPQHF
j_call: TRBJ1-3; d_call: -; clone_size: -; v_call: TRBV2; cdr3_nt: TGTGCCAGCAGTTCTGGACAGAGCTCTGGAAACACCATATATTTT; cdr3_aa: CASSSGQSSGNTIYF
j_call: TRBJ2-2; d_call: TRBD1; clone_size: once; v_call: TRBV7-2; cdr3_nt: TGTGCCAGCAAGGGGGCTATTAACACCGGGGAGCTGTTTTTT; cdr3_aa: CASKGAINTGELFF